A selection of T cell receptor beta chains follows, all from one sample in a study of blood T cell repertoires in COVID-19. Sequencing used immunoSEQ multiplex PCR; TCRdb keeps in-frame clones, though not all of them. The sample lists 52,000 or so clones, 75% to 90% occurring once. The sample taken for sequencing was peripheral blood. The origin of the receptors is a woman aged 70-85 years with active COVID-19. Both conserved end residues are part of each CDR3. Each record gives: J gene, D gene, V gene, CDR3 length, clone size, CDR3 protein, CDR3 DNA. The D gene is left open where the match is weak. Clone size, where shown, is once, few, many, or a class for clones that have expanded.

TRBJ1-6,-,TRBV28,15,once,CASSLRGGYNSPLHF,TGTGCCAGCAGTTTACGTGGGGGGTATAATTCACCCCTCCACTTT
TRBJ2-2,-,TRBV4-1,16,-,CASSQDLSGFTGELFF,TGCGCCAGCAGCCAAGACCTTAGCGGATTCACCGGGGAGCTGTTTTTT
TRBJ1-2,TRBD1,TRBV20-1,14,-,CSASSYRGFYGYTF,TGCAGTGCTAGTAGTTACAGGGGATTCTATGGCTACACCTTC
TRBJ1-6,TRBD1,TRBV3-1/TRBV3-2,15,-,CASSQVNRGDSPLHF,TGTGCCAGCAGCCAAGTGAACAGGGGGGATTCACCCCTCCACTTT
TRBJ2-7,TRBD1,TRBV12-3/TRBV12-4,13,-,CASSSGQGYEQYF,TGTGCCAGCAGCTCAGGACAGGGCTACGAGCAGTACTTC
TRBJ2-1,-,TRBV12-5,17,-,CASGFFTMAARNNEQFF,TGTGCTAGTGGCTTCTTTACCATGGCGGCTAGGAACAATGAGCAGTTCTTC
TRBJ1-5,-,TRBV21-1,15,-,CASSKERSQNQPQHF,TGTGCCAGCAGCAAAGAGAGGTCGCAAAATCAGCCCCAGCATTTT
TRBJ2-7,TRBD1,TRBV27,17,-,CASSLGGTVTGALWQYF,TGTGCCAGCAGTTTAGGGGGGACCGTGACAGGGGCCCTGTGGCAGTACTTC
TRBJ2-7,-,TRBV5-1,13,once,CASSLAESYEQYF,TGCGCCAGCAGCTTGGCCGAGTCCTACGAGCAGTACTTC
TRBJ1-6,TRBD1,TRBV5-4,15,-,CASSSGQVANSPLHF,TGTGCCAGCAGCTCCGGACAGGTTGCTAATTCACCCCTCCACTTT
TRBJ1-2,-,TRBV21-1,14,-,CATGPGGLNYGYTF,TGTGCCACCGGGCCGGGGGGGCTAAACTATGGCTACACCTTC
TRBJ2-3,-,TRBV28,16,-,CASNLLPGLNTDTQYF,TGTGCCAGCAATCTGCTCCCGGGACTGAACACAGATACGCAGTATTTT
TRBJ2-1,-,TRBV6-4,14,-,CASSDRGLINEQFF,TGTGCCAGCAGTGATAGGGGACTCATAAATGAGCAGTTCTTC
TRBJ2-1,TRBD2,TRBV7-2,15,-,CASSLTWTSGDEQFF,TGTGCCAGCAGTCTAACTTGGACTAGCGGGGATGAGCAGTTCTTC
TRBJ2-3,TRBD1,TRBV7-3,14,-,CASSLGQDRDTQYF,TGTGCCAGCAGCCTAGGACAGGATCGCGATACGCAGTATTTT
TRBJ1-6,-,TRBV18,12,-,CASSTYNSPLHF,TGTGCCAGCTCAACTTATAATTCACCCCTCCACTTT
TRBJ1-3,-,TRBV19,17,-,CASSIEAMGLSGNTIYF,TGTGCCAGTAGTATAGAAGCAATGGGGCTCTCTGGAAACACCATATATTTT
TRBJ2-5,TRBD2,TRBV9,14,-,CASSVSGREETQYF,TGTGCCAGCAGCGTTAGCGGGAGAGAGGAGACCCAGTACTTC
TRBJ1-2,-,TRBV6-5,13,-,CASSYSRDYGYTF,TGTGCCAGCAGTTACTCGAGGGACTATGGCTACACCTTC
TRBJ2-3,-,TRBV7-3,14,-,CASSSGETTDTQYF,TGTGCCAGCAGCTCGGGGGAGACCACAGATACGCAGTATTTT
TRBJ2-7,TRBD2,TRBV18,15,-,CASSLLAGRVSEQYF,TGTGCCAGCTCACTACTAGCGGGACGAGTTAGCGAGCAGTACTTC
TRBJ1-6,-,TRBV27,17,-,CASSSFGGAPPVRTLHF,TGTGCCAGCAGTTCATTCGGGGGGGCGCCCCCAGTTAGGACCCTCCACTTT
TRBJ2-1,TRBD2,TRBV5-1,17,-,CASSLVTSGSSYNEQFF,TGCGCCAGCAGCTTGGTTACTAGCGGGAGCTCCTACAATGAGCAGTTCTTC
TRBJ1-5,-,TRBV7-8,14,-,CASSSQGLDQPQHF,TGTGCCAGCAGCTCCCAGGGGCTGGATCAGCCCCAGCATTTT
TRBJ2-1,TRBD2,TRBV5-1,14,-,CASSGTSGNNEQFF,TGCGCCAGCTCGGGGACTAGCGGGAACAATGAGCAGTTCTTC
TRBJ2-1,TRBD1,TRBV2,14,once,CASSSDRVGNEQFF,TGTGCCAGCAGTTCCGACAGGGTGGGGAATGAGCAGTTCTTC
TRBJ2-5,TRBD2,TRBV5-1,17,-,CASSLTGLAGGKETQYF,TGCGCCAGCAGCTTGACGGGACTAGCGGGAGGGAAAGAGACCCAGTACTTC
TRBJ2-3,TRBD1,TRBV7-9,15,few,CASSSGQGSTDTQYF,TGTGCCAGCAGCTCTGGACAGGGGAGCACAGATACGCAGTATTTT
TRBJ2-7,TRBD1,TRBV5-6,16,-,CASSFESGQGAREQYF,TGTGCCAGCAGCTTCGAATCGGGACAGGGGGCAAGGGAGCAGTACTTC
TRBJ1-4,-,TRBV7-8,15,-,CASSQKTAFNEKLFF,TGTGCCAGCAGCCAAAAGACAGCCTTTAATGAAAAACTGTTTTTT
TRBJ1-4,TRBD1,TRBV5-8,15,-,CASSWRQGVLGKLFF,TGTGCCAGCAGCTGGAGACAGGGGGTTCTAGGAAAACTGTTTTTT
TRBJ2-7,-,TRBV3-1/TRBV3-2,14,-,CASSGPGQVYEQYF,TGTGCCAGCAGCGGACCGGGACAAGTCTACGAGCAGTACTTC
TRBJ2-2,-,TRBV18,16,-,CASSPKQGPSTGELFF,TGTGCCAGCTCACCGAAACAGGGTCCTAGCACCGGGGAGCTGTTTTTT
TRBJ2-5,-,TRBV7-9,18,once,CASSLALVLATNQETQYF,TGTGCCAGCAGCTTAGCCCTAGTCCTAGCGACAAACCAAGAGACCCAGTACTTC
TRBJ1-3,-,TRBV28,16,once,CASSIYRQSSGNTIYF,TGTGCCAGCAGTATCTACAGGCAGAGCTCTGGAAACACCATATATTTT
TRBJ2-3,TRBD2,TRBV28,17,-,CASSLGWGASGTDTQYF,TGTGCCAGCAGTTTAGGATGGGGGGCTAGCGGGACAGATACGCAGTATTTT
TRBJ2-1,TRBD2,TRBV18,15,-,CASSPAGGPDNEQFF,TGTGCCAGCTCACCGGCGGGAGGGCCGGACAATGAGCAGTTCTTC
TRBJ1-1,-,TRBV6-5,14,once,CASRDWGDRTEAFF,TGTGCCAGCAGGGACTGGGGGGATCGAACTGAAGCTTTCTTT
TRBJ2-7,-,TRBV28,14,-,CASSGHRGSYEQYF,TGTGCCAGCAGTGGCCATAGGGGCTCCTACGAGCAGTACTTC
TRBJ1-2,-,TRBV20-1,15,-,CSASVRPGHNYGYTF,TGCAGTGCTAGTGTACGTCCAGGGCACAACTATGGCTACACCTTC
TRBJ2-7,TRBD2,TRBV27,16,-,CASRRTSGAYYYEQYF,TGTGCCAGCAGAAGGACTAGCGGTGCCTACTACTACGAGCAGTACTTC
TRBJ2-2,TRBD2,TRBV7-8,15,-,CASSMIAGAGGELFF,TGTGCCAGCAGCATGATAGCGGGAGCGGGCGGGGAGCTGTTTTTT
TRBJ2-1,TRBD1,TRBV5-1,15,-,CASSLGDRGGNEQFF,TGCGCCAGCAGCTTGGGGGACAGGGGTGGCAATGAGCAGTTCTTC
TRBJ1-5,-,TRBV18,15,-,CASSPPTGINQPQHF,TGTGCCAGCTCACCGCCTACAGGGATCAATCAGCCCCAGCATTTT
TRBJ2-1,-,TRBV7-3,14,once,CASSLLRGGNEQFF,TGTGCCAGCAGCTTACTTAGAGGGGGCAATGAGCAGTTCTTC
TRBJ2-1,-,TRBV7-8,15,-,CASSLALVTYNEQFF,TGTGCCAGCAGCTTAGCCCTAGTCACCTACAATGAGCAGTTCTTC
TRBJ2-5,-,TRBV3-1/TRBV3-2,14,-,CASSQDKVQETQYF,TGTGCCAGCAGCCAGGACAAGGTCCAGGAGACCCAGTACTTC
TRBJ1-2,-,TRBV6-6,18,-,CASSPLVVLQGGSYGYTF,TGTGCCAGCAGTCCCCTGGTTGTTCTCCAGGGAGGGAGCTATGGCTACACCTTC
TRBJ2-7,-,TRBV5-4,15,-,CASSRSGSRSYEQYF,TGTGCCAGCAGCCGTAGCGGAAGTAGATCCTACGAGCAGTACTTC
TRBJ2-1,-,TRBV11-3,15,-,CASGPGGEGYNEQFF,TGTGCCAGCGGGCCCGGGGGAGAGGGTTACAATGAGCAGTTCTTC
TRBJ2-7,TRBD1,TRBV4-1,14,-,CASSWTGESYEQYF,TGCGCCAGCAGTTGGACAGGGGAGTCCTACGAGCAGTACTTC
TRBJ2-7,-,TRBV6-5,10,-,CASSHYEQYF,TGTGCCAGCAGTCACTACGAGCAGTACTTC
TRBJ2-7,-,TRBV19,10,-,CASKHYEQYF,TGTGCCAGTAAGCACTACGAGCAGTACTTC
TRBJ2-3,-,TRBV24-1,13,once,CATSDRTVDTQYF,TGTGCCACCAGTGACCGAACGGTGGATACGCAGTATTTT
TRBJ1-5,-,TRBV28,15,-,CASSLAGDGNQPQHF,TGTGCCAGCAGTTTAGCGGGAGACGGGAATCAGCCCCAGCATTTT
TRBJ2-1,TRBD2,TRBV28,15,-,CASSPRRAGVNEQFF,TGTGCCAGCAGCCCCCGGCGAGCGGGAGTAAATGAGCAGTTCTTC
TRBJ1-2,TRBD1,TRBV6-1,15,-,CASSEVTGQDYGYTF,TGTGCCAGCAGTGAAGTGACAGGGCAGGACTATGGCTACACCTTC
TRBJ1-6,TRBD1,TRBV27,15,-,CASRRQGQGNSPLHF,TGTGCCAGCAGGCGCCAGGGACAGGGGAATTCACCCCTCCACTTT
TRBJ2-3,TRBD2,TRBV7-3,15,-,CASSSGLAGTDTQYF,TGTGCCAGCAGCTCGGGACTAGCGGGTACAGATACGCAGTATTTT
TRBJ1-5,-,TRBV7-2,13,-,CASSLDSGQPQHF,TGTGCCAGCAGCTTGGACAGTGGCCAGCCCCAGCATTTT